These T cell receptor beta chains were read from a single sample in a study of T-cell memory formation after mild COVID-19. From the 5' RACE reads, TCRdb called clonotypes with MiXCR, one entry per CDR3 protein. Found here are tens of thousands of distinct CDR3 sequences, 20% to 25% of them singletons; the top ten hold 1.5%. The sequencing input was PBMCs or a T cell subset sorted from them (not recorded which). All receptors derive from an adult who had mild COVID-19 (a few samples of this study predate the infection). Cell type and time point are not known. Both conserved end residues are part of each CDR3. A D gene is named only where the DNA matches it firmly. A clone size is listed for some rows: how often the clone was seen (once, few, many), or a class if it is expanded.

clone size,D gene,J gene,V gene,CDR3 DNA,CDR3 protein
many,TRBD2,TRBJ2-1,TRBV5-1,TGCGCCAGCAGACCACAAGGGACTAGCGGCTACAATGAGCAGTTCTTC,CASRPQGTSGYNEQFF
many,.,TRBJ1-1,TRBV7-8,TGTGCCAGCAGCCCCTTTTTGAACACTGAAGCTTTCTTT,CASSPFLNTEAFF
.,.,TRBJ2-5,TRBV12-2,TGTGCAAGTCGCTCTTTCGGGACAGGGGAAAATAGTGGAGAGACCCAGTACTTC,CASRSFGTGENSGETQYF
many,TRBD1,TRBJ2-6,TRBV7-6,TGTGCCAGCAGCTCCGGACAGGGTTGGGTTTCTGGGGCCAAAGTCCTGACTTTC,CASSSGQGWVSGAKVLTF
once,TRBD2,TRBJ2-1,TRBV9,TGTGCCAGCAGCGTAGAGTCTAGCGGGAGCAATGAGCAGTTCTTC,CASSVESSGSNEQFF
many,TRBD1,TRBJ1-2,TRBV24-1,TGTGCCACCAGTGATCCGGGACAGACGAACTATGGCTACACCTTC,CATSDPGQTNYGYTF
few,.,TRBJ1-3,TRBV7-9,TGTGCCAGCAGCTTATTCCGGGAGGACACCATATATTTT,CASSLFREDTIYF
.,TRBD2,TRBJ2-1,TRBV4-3,TGCGCCAGCAGCCAAGATACACGGGAGGGCCGGTACAATGAGCAGTTCTTC,CASSQDTREGRYNEQFF
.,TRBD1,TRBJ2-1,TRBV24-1,TGTGCCACCAGCCCCGGGGACAGGGCCTACAATGAGCAGTTCTTC,CATSPGDRAYNEQFF
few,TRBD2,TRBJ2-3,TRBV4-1,TGCGCCAGCAGCCCTCAGGTGGGGGGGGTGAGGACAGATACGCAGTATTTT,CASSPQVGGVRTDTQYF
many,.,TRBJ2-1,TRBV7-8,TGTGCCAGCAGCCGACAGTCCTATCGGGATGAGCAGTTCTTC,CASSRQSYRDEQFF
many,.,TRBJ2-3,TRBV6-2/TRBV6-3,TGTGCCAGCAGTTACTCTGCGGGTCGCACAGATACGCAGTATTTT,CASSYSAGRTDTQYF
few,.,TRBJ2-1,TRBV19,TGTGCCAGTAGTATGATGGCGGGACGCTCCTACAATGAGCAGTTCTTC,CASSMMAGRSYNEQFF